These 22 T cell receptor beta chains came from one sample sequenced in a study of control samples from healthy donors and cancer patients. Sequencing was performed with immunoSEQ multiplex PCR; in TCRdb, only in-frame clones are kept and a portion is missing. This sample has tens of thousands of clones, with roughly 86% found just once. The sequenced sample was blood. These receptors came from a man aged 45-60 years in good health.

The V gene is TRBV30, the J gene TRBJ1-1, with D unclear. V shed 0 bases and J shed 2 bases, with 10 bases lying between them. The germline gives CDR1 GTSNPN, CDR2 SVGIG (reference sequence). The CDR3 length is 14 residues. The CDR3 sequence is CAWSVGQRNTEAFF. The CDR3 region has the DNA TGTGCCTGGAGTGTAGGGCAAAGAAACACTGAAGCTTTCTTT.

The rearrangement links TRBV18 to TRBJ2-2; 7 bases are a match to TRBD1. Germline V gene lookup returns CDR1 KGHSH and CDR2 LQKENI. CDR3 length equals 13 residues. V dropped 7 bases and J dropped 3; count of bases not matched to a gene: 2. Written as DNA, the CDR3 is TGTGCCAGCTTTACAGGGGACACCGGGGAGCTGTTTTTT. It translates to CASFTGDTGELFF.

A single count supports this clone. This chain connects TRBV4-1 to TRBJ1-4; 7 nucleotides agree with TRBD1. J was trimmed by 0 bases and V by 5 bases; bases with no gene match: 15. This CDR3 has 19 amino acids. Germline lookup yields CDR1 MGHRA and CDR2 YSYEKL. In nucleotides, the CDR3 is TGCGCCAGCAGCGAACTTTTACAGGGGTTGAGTGCAACTAATGAAAAACTGTTTTTT. Translated: CASSELLQGLSATNEKLFF.

The chain combines TRBV29-1 with TRBJ2-1; 7 nucleotides agree with TRBD2. CDR3 size: 13 residues. J was trimmed by 4 bases and V by 4 bases; bases with no gene match: 4. From germline, CDR1 is SQVTM and CDR2 ANQGSEA. The CDR3 bases are TGCAGCGTTGGGGGTAGCGGGTACAATGAGCAGTTCTTC. The encoded protein is CSVGGSGYNEQFF.

The rearrangement uses TRBV4-1 and TRBJ2-2; D not certain. The germline CDR1 and CDR2 sequences are MGHRA and YSYEKL. Trimming pared 2 bases from V and 2 bases from J, leaving 6 bases between. The CDR3 is made up of 14 amino acids. CDR3 region: CASSQIHNTGELFF. The DNA for the CDR3 is TGCGCCAGCAGCCAAATACACAACACCGGGGAGCTGTTTTTT.

The chain couples TRBV10-1 to TRBJ1-1, with D unresolved. The CDR3 has 14 amino acids. CDR1 is WNHNN, CDR2 SYGVQD, per germline (reference sequence). The V end was cut by 4 bases, the J end by 4 bases, with 13 bases between. CDR3 bases: TGCGCCAGCAGTGGCGCCCCCGGCTCCACTGAAGCTTTCTTT. This gives the protein CASSGAPGSTEAFF.

CDR3 protein: CASSLGQLSGYTF. CDR3 DNA sequence: TGTGCCAGCAGCTTAGGCCAGTTGTCTGGCTACACCTTC. The chain has TRBV11-2 and TRBJ1-2; D is unresolved. The V end was cut by 1 base, the J end by 7 bases, with 10 bases between. CDR1 is SGHAT, CDR2 FQNNGV, per germline. The CDR3 covers 13 residues.

CDR3 residues: CASSHGLALRAQYF. CDR3 nucleotide sequence: TGTGCCAGCAGCCATGGACTAGCCCTGCGGGCCCAGTACTTC. This sequence joins TRBV3-1 (or the pseudogene TRBV3-2) and TRBJ2-5; 8 bases are a match to TRBD2. J lost 9 bases, V lost 3 bases, and 9 bases had no gene match. Per germline, CDR1 LGHDT and CDR2 YNNKEL (reference sequence). This CDR3 region has 14 residues.

The chain recombines TRBV5-5 with TRBJ2-7; D call uncertain. CDR1 and CDR2 from the germline V gene are SGHKS and YYEKEE (reference sequence). V was clipped by 0 bases and J by 0 bases, with 10 bases between them. The CDR3 length is 15 residues. In DNA, the CDR3 is TGTGCCAGCAGCTTGGGGCTGGGCCTCTCCTACGAGCAGTACTTC. Amino acids: CASSLGLGLSYEQYF.

The chain recombines TRBV25-1 with TRBJ1-2; the match to TRBD1 covers 8 bases. With 5 bases clipped from V and 5 bases from J, the junction kept 10 bases outside the gene matches. The CDR3 loop spans 15 amino acids. CDR1 is MGHDK and CDR2 is SYGVNS in the germline V gene. DNA for the CDR3: TGTGCCAGCAGTTCGCCGGGACAGGCCCTTTATGGCTACACCTTC. It encodes CASSSPGQALYGYTF.

The gene calls are TRBV5-1 and TRBJ2-5, with a tentative D call TRBD1 (5 bases). CDR1 and CDR2 (germline): SGHRS, YFSETQ. The CDR3 consists of 13 residues. V lost 2 bases and J lost 7, with 12 bases in between. The CDR3 sequence is CASSFDIGVTQYF. CDR3 bases: TGCGCCAGCAGCTTCGACATAGGGGTGACCCAGTACTTC.

This chain uses TRBV9 with TRBJ1-6; D is ambiguous. This CDR3 spans 14 amino acids. V was shortened by 0 bases and J by 9 bases, with 10 bases between the two germline ends. Germline CDR1 reads SGDLS; CDR2 reads YYNGEE. The CDR3 coding sequence is TGTGCCAGCAGCGTAGGAGGGCTTGGTTCACCCCTCCACTTT. Translating it yields CASSVGGLGSPLHF.

This chain connects TRBV10-1 to TRBJ1-5, with D maybe TRBD1 (5 bases). CDR3 length: 15 residues. The germline V gene has CDR1 WNHNN and CDR2 SYGVQD (reference sequence). Trimming stripped 4 bases from V and 11 bases from J, with 21 bases between. This chain's CDR3 is CASSVRGWRVLAQHF. The CDR3, as DNA: TGCGCCAGCAGTGTCCGGGGGTGGAGGGTTTTAGCCCAGCATTTT.

The rearrangement links TRBV14 to TRBJ2-1, with a possible D match to TRBD1 (6 bases). Germline V lookup: CDR1 SGHDN, CDR2 FVKESK. The V end was cut by 4 bases, the J end by 7 bases, with 14 bases between. The CDR3 sequence is 14 residues long. The CDR3 spells CASSRITGWNEQFF. The DNA for the CDR3 is TGTGCCAGCAGCCGTATTACAGGGTGGAATGAGCAGTTCTTC.

The chain employs TRBV11-3 and TRBJ1-5, with unresolved D. Germline assignment: CDR1 SGHNT and CDR2 YENEEA. Trimming took off 5 bases at V and 0 bases at J, with 5 bases between the two ends. This CDR3 has 13 amino acids. CDR3 DNA: TGTGCCAGCAGCAGCTATAGCAATCAGCCCCAGCATTTT. Protein sequence: CASSSYSNQPQHF.

V gene TRBV10-3 combines with J gene TRBJ1-1; 10 positions match TRBD1. The germline CDR1 and CDR2 sequences are ENHRY and SYGVKD. The CDR3 has 13 residues. Unmatched junction bases numbered 1, after V lost 6 bases and J lost 3 bases. The chain's CDR3 is CAIRGTGDTEAFF. The CDR3 nucleotides read TGTGCCATCAGGGGGACAGGGGACACTGAAGCTTTCTTT.

The chain carries TRBV6-5 and TRBJ1-2; D gene uncertain. V gave up 6 bases and J gave up 4 bases, with 9 bases separating them. This CDR3 contains 12 residues. The germline V gene encodes CDR1 MNHEY and CDR2 SVGAGI. The DNA for the CDR3 is TGTGCCAGCAGGGGAGATGGCTATGGCTACACCTTC. It is translated as CASRGDGYGYTF.

V usage is TRBV10-3 and J usage is TRBJ2-2, with D possibly being TRBD2 (6 bases). This CDR3 has 16 residues. The V gene lost 3 bases and the J gene lost 7 bases, with 18 bases spanning the gap. Per the germline V gene, CDR1 is ENHRY and CDR2 is SYGVKD. Here the CDR3 reads CAISDKGASVVGELFF. The CDR3 DNA is TGTGCCATCAGTGATAAAGGGGCTAGCGTAGTCGGGGAGCTGTTTTTT.

J is TRBJ2-7 and V is TRBV5-4; either TRBD1 or TRBD2 may fit D (5 bases each). The CDR3 is made up of 13 amino acids. Germline CDR1 is SGHNT and CDR2 is YYREEE (reference sequence). V dropped 4 bases and J dropped 0 bases, with 8 bases sitting between them. The CDR3, as DNA: TGTGCCAGCAGCGGGGGTCCCTCCTACGAGCAGTACTTC. It encodes CASSGGPSYEQYF.

The V gene is TRBV6-5, the J gene TRBJ1-2, with 8 bases that match TRBD1. Germline V gene sequence: CDR1 MNHEY, CDR2 SVGAGI. V was clipped by 5 bases and J by 4 bases; unmatched bases: 9. This CDR3 has 15 amino acids. CDR3 region: CASSPSGTGFYGYTF. The CDR3 DNA is TGTGCCAGCAGTCCCTCCGGGACAGGCTTCTATGGCTACACCTTC.

The chain combines TRBV7-9 with TRBJ1-4; TRBD1 matches at 9 bases. The CDR3 runs 16 residues. The V gene's germline CDR1 is SEHNR and CDR2 FQNEAQ (reference sequence). Trimming at V came to 5 bases and at J to 6 bases, leaving 10 bases not matched to a gene. This chain's CDR3 is CASSLKTGTGYEKLFF. Written as DNA, the CDR3 is TGTGCCAGCAGCCTTAAGACCGGGACAGGGTATGAAAAACTGTTTTTT.

This rearrangement joins TRBV7-9 to TRBJ2-1, with 8 bases lining up with TRBD1. The germline V gene encodes CDR1 SEHNR and CDR2 FQNEAQ (reference sequence). The V segment lost 1 base and the J segment 5 bases; nucleotides outside the gene matches: 7. The length of the CDR3 is 16 residues. CDR3 DNA: TGTGCCAGCAGCTTAGTGGAGGACAGGGTAGACAATGAGCAGTTCTTC. Translated, it gives CASSLVEDRVDNEQFF. Filled out from reference TRBV7-9 and TRBJ2-1, the complete variable domain reads DTGVSQNPRHKITKRGQNVTFRCDPISEHNRLYWYRQTLGQGPEFLTYFQNEAQLEKSRLLSDRFSAERPKGSFSTLEIQRTEQGDSAMYLCASSLVEDRVDNEQFFGPGTRLTVL.